This T cell receptor (beta chain) was documented in a study of T cell clonality in common variable immunodeficiency. Study-level results: Compared with controls, CVID subjects had fewer shared TCRbeta clones. CVID subjects had higher TCRbeta clonality than healthy controls, most marked in about a third.

The repertoire was sequenced with immunoSEQ multiplex PCR; TCRdb's copy has only in-frame clones and lacks some. The table lists 50,000 to 65,000 clones, with no singletons. Caucasian heritage predominated among both patients and controls. Heparinized whole blood, about 5 to 8.5 ml, came from each donor. This clone was seen at least ten times. Its matching antigen is unknown. This TCR derives from a person aged 18-70 years in good health. Specimen: peripheral blood mononuclear cells.

Partial CDR3 DNA: TGTGCCAGCAGCCCGCACAGGGGGGGTGGCACTGAA. Translating it yields CASSPHRGGGTE. The entire CDR3 reads CASSPHRGGGTEAFF. V gene TRBV7-8 combines with J gene TRBJ1-1, with 8 bases aligning to TRBD1. The sequence runs out 3 residues before the end of the CDR3; the remainder is reconstructed from the germline J gene. This CDR3 spans 15 amino acids. The V gene end was trimmed by 5 bases and the J gene end by 4 bases; junction bases not matched to a gene: 9. CDR1 is SGHVS and CDR2 is FQNEAQ in the germline V gene.